One sample yielded the 13 T cell receptor beta chains listed below, sequenced in a study of T cell clones after liver transplantation. The data were produced by immunoSEQ multiplex PCR, yet TCRdb's version contains in-frame clones alone and is incomplete. This table holds around 120,000 clones, 90% found once. The sample was CD4+ T cells from blood, taken 12 months after liver transplant. Source of these receptors: a human patient who received a liver transplant. Some of the T cells may derive from the graft donor.

The chain uses TRBV11-3 and TRBJ2-1, with 7 bases lining up with TRBD2. Germline CDR1 SGHNT, CDR2 YENEEA. The CDR3 loop spans 16 amino acids. With V trimmed by 4 bases and J by 4 bases, 10 bases remained unmatched. Here the CDR3 reads CASSSLGAGKYNEQFF. The CDR3 DNA reads TGTGCCAGCAGCTCCCTAGGAGCGGGGAAGTACAATGAGCAGTTCTTC.

This sequence joins TRBV5-1 and TRBJ2-3; D is unclear. Germline V gene sequence: CDR1 SGHRS, CDR2 YFSETQ. Trimming removed 0 bases from V and 3 bases from J, with 8 bases in between. The CDR3 is 14 residues long. Written as DNA, the CDR3 is TGCGCCAGCAGCTTGGGTGTTGGAACAGATACGCAGTATTTT. It yields the protein CASSLGVGTDTQYF.

The genes are TRBV11-2 and TRBJ2-1; TRBD2 matches at 10 bases. The CDR3 runs 13 residues. Trimming cost V 0 bases and J 16 bases; bases outside gene matches: 6. Germline V CDR1 and CDR2: SGHAT, FQNNGV. The CDR3 DNA reads TGTGCCAGCAGCTTAGAGGGCCTAGCGGGAGTCTTCTTC. Amino acid sequence: CASSLEGLAGVFF.

The V and J genes are TRBV7-2 and TRBJ2-3; 9 bases line up with TRBD1. V lost 3 bases and J lost 4; bases outside the gene matches: 8. CDR1 is SGHTA and CDR2 is FQGNSA in the germline V gene. This CDR3 comprises 16 residues. In DNA form, the CDR3 reads TGTGCCAGCAGCTTGACCGGGACAGGGAAAGCAGATACGCAGTATTTT. It encodes CASSLTGTGKADTQYF.

CDR3 sequence: CASSGGLADGELFF. DNA of the CDR3: TGCGCCAGCAGCGGGGGACTAGCAGACGGGGAGCTGTTTTTT. The chain has TRBV5-1 and TRBJ2-2; 9 bases are a match to TRBD2. This CDR3 is built from 14 residues. CDR1 is SGHRS, CDR2 YFSETQ, per germline. The V segment lost 4 bases and the J segment 7 bases; nucleotides outside the gene matches: 5.

This chain uses TRBV9 with TRBJ1-2; a weak D match, TRBD1 (5 bases). The V end was cut by 5 bases, the J end by 4 bases, with 18 bases between. Germline V CDR1 and CDR2: SGDLS, YYNGEE. The CDR3 consists of 15 residues. CDR3 DNA: TGTGCCAGCAGAACCCACCCGGGACCGCCCTATGGCTACACCTTC. This codes for CASRTHPGPPYGYTF.

The V and J genes are TRBV4-3 and TRBJ1-2; D is possibly TRBD1 (6 bases). Germline V gene lookup returns CDR1 LGHNA and CDR2 YSLEER. This CDR3 region has 15 residues. The germline V and J ends were trimmed by 4 bases and 5 bases, with 17 bases remaining between them. The CDR3 reads CASSPYRVGRYGYTF. CDR3 nucleotide sequence: TGCGCCAGCAGCCCGTACAGGGTCGGTCGGTATGGCTACACCTTC.

V and J are TRBV7-9 and TRBJ2-4; tentative D call: TRBD2 (6 bases). V lost 5 bases and J 7 bases, leaving 12 bases between the germline ends. The germline gives CDR1 SEHNR, CDR2 FQNEAQ (reference sequence). This CDR3 contains 13 residues. As DNA, the CDR3 is TGTGCCAGCAGCGCGGAGGGGTCGAACATTCAGTACTTC. It codes for CASSAEGSNIQYF.

This clone was recorded once. This rearrangement joins TRBV5-1 to TRBJ2-1; weak D call: TRBD1 (5 bases). V was shortened by 5 bases and J by 0 bases, with 12 bases between the two germline ends. There are 15 residues in the CDR3. Germline values: CDR1 SGHRS, CDR2 YFSETQ. This CDR3 reads CASSLTDSSYNEQFF. DNA of the CDR3: TGCGCCAGCAGTTTGACAGATAGCTCCTACAATGAGCAGTTCTTC.

The rearrangement links TRBV6-1 to TRBJ2-7, with 7 bases aligning to TRBD1. Per the germline V gene, CDR1 is MNHNS and CDR2 is SASEGT. This CDR3 comprises 15 residues. V gave up 4 bases and J gave up 3 bases; unmatched junction bases: 9. The CDR3 reads CASSVDRASYYEQYF. CDR3 DNA: TGTGCCAGCAGTGTAGACAGGGCCTCCTACTACGAGCAGTACTTC.

This clone was detected only once. The rearrangement uses TRBV5-1 and TRBJ2-1; tentatively, D is TRBD2 (5 bases). The CDR3 consists of 16 residues. The germline CDR1 and CDR2 sequences are SGHRS and YFSETQ. The V end was cut by 3 bases, the J end by 3 bases, with 16 bases between. The chain's CDR3 is CASSSSGVGDYNEQFF. In DNA form, the CDR3 reads TGCGCCAGCAGCTCATCCGGCGTCGGGGACTACAATGAGCAGTTCTTC.

The chain links TRBV2 to TRBJ1-5; possible D gene TRBD1, 6 bases. This CDR3 is built from 16 residues. Germline CDR1 is SNHLY and CDR2 is FYNNEI. The germline V and J ends were trimmed by 5 bases and 0 bases, with 14 bases remaining between them. For the CDR3, the DNA is TGTGCCAGCAGTACCATTCGGGGGGCTAGCAATCAGCCCCAGCATTTT. Protein sequence: CASSTIRGASNQPQHF.

V usage is TRBV5-1 and J usage is TRBJ2-7; D may be TRBD1 (6 bases). CDR1 and CDR2 from the germline V gene are SGHRS and YFSETQ. The ends were cut back, 1 base at V and 5 bases at J, with 10 bases in the middle. The CDR3 is made up of 13 amino acids. CDR3 residues: CASSLLPGDEQYF. The CDR3 DNA follows: TGCGCCAGCAGCTTGCTTCCAGGGGACGAGCAGTACTTC.